The next 14 T cell receptor beta chains were all read from a single sample in a study of regulatory T cells in long-lasting Graves disease. Time point indicated: persistent/refractory GD, antithyroid drugs over 5 years with positive TRAb. Preparation of the TCR library used RNA extracted from PBMCs. CDR3-region Arm-PCR and iRepertoire HTBI primers produced the TCR beta libraries. MiXCR was run by TCRdb on the multiplex PCR reads, yielding one entry per CDR3 protein. This sample has under 450,000 distinct CDR3 sequences; around 23% occur once, and the top ten carry less than 30%. This sample comprised peripheral blood mononuclear cells (PBMCs), obtained when the disease was refractory, from a patient treated with antithyroid drugs. These receptors were obtained from a woman in her thirties or forties with Graves disease.

This clonotype showed up many times. The chain employs TRBV2 and TRBJ2-2, with D hard to call. This CDR3 spans 13 amino acids. Trimming took 4 bases from V and 7 from J, leaving 10 bases between them. Germline values: CDR1 SNHLY, CDR2 FYNNEI. The CDR3 is CASSVQPLGELFF. CDR3 sequence (DNA): TGTGCCAGCAGTGTTCAGCCTCTCGGGGAGCTGTTTTTT.

V gene TRBV6-5 combines with J gene TRBJ2-2; the match to TRBD1 covers 7 bases. J lost 3 bases, V lost 2 bases, and 3 bases had no gene match. Looked up from germline, CDR1 is MNHEY and CDR2 is SVGAGI. The length of the CDR3 is 15 residues. CDR3 sequence reads: CASSYEGADTGELFF. The CDR3 nucleotides are TGTGCCAGCAGTTACGAGGGGGCGGACACCGGGGAGCTGTTTTTT.

This clonotype was observed a few times. CDR3 bases: TGCGCCAGCAGCACCCTTGACCTCACTCCAGAGACCCAGTACTTC. It is translated as CASSTLDLTPETQYF. The chain carries TRBV4-1 and TRBJ2-5; D gene uncertain. CDR3 size: 15 residues. Deletions cut 5 bases from V and 4 bases from J, with 17 bases between. Germline V gives CDR1 MGHRA, CDR2 YSYEKL.

This clonotype showed up many times. J is TRBJ1-6 and V is TRBV28, with 9 bases matching TRBD1. Germline V lookup: CDR1 MDHEN, CDR2 SYDVKM. The ends lost 7 bases at V and 8 bases at J; junction bases unmatched: 15. This CDR3 region has 17 residues. DNA for the CDR3: TGTGCCAGCACCCGAGAAGGAGGGACAGGGCCCTATTCACCCCTCCACTTT. Protein product: CASTREGGTGPYSPLHF.

This clonotype appeared many times. The V gene is TRBV28, the J gene TRBJ2-7, with D perhaps matching TRBD1 (5 bases). Per germline, CDR1 MDHEN and CDR2 SYDVKM. The CDR3 is 12 residues long. The ends were cut back, 6 bases at V and 5 bases at J, with 11 bases in the middle. The CDR3 protein is CASSSRVNEQYF. The CDR3 DNA sequence: TGTGCCAGCAGCTCCAGGGTAAACGAGCAGTACTTC.

Regarding this clonotype: A read error may explain this, as a much larger clone is one base away. V gene TRBV6-1 combines with J gene TRBJ2-7; possible D gene TRBD2, 6 bases. Trimming shortened V by 4 bases and J by 3 bases, and 16 bases separated the two germline ends. The CDR3 spans 15 residues. The germline CDR1 and CDR2 sequences are MNHNS and SASEGT. CDR3 region: CASSAQRGSLYEQYF. In nucleotides, the CDR3 is TGTGCCAGCAGTGCGCAACGGGGGTCCCTCTACGAGCAGTACTTC.

This chain links TRBV5-1 with TRBJ2-7, with 7 bases aligning to TRBD2. V shed 4 bases and J 3 bases; nucleotides not matched to a gene: 10. Per the germline V gene, CDR1 is SGHRS and CDR2 is YFSETQ. This CDR3 spans 15 amino acids. The chain's CDR3 is CASSPIGGSLYEQYF. The CDR3 DNA follows: TGCGCCAGCAGCCCTATTGGCGGGAGTCTCTACGAGCAGTACTTC.

This chain's CDR3 is CATSRYYRDEQYF. The CDR3 DNA is TGTGCCACCAGCAGGTACTACAGGGACGAGCAGTACTTC. This sequence joins TRBV15 and TRBJ2-7; D may be TRBD1 (6 bases). The CDR3 has 13 residues. Germline assignment: CDR1 LNHNV and CDR2 YYDKDF (reference sequence). Between the trimmed V and J ends, which lost 3 bases and 5 bases, there was a span of 11 bases.

This clonotype was seen at least ten times. The J gene is TRBJ1-2, the V gene TRBV28; D not resolved. The CDR3 is 12 residues long. The V end lost 7 bases, the J end lost 2 bases, and 8 bases lay between the germline ends. Germline V gene data show CDR1 as MDHEN and CDR2 as SYDVKM. CDR3 region: CASTAVNYGYTF. The CDR3 DNA is TGTGCCAGCACGGCCGTCAACTATGGCTACACCTTC.

This clonotype was recorded at least ten times. This chain links TRBV20-1 with TRBJ2-2, with TRBD1 identical over 10 bases. CDR1 is DFQATT and CDR2 is SNEGSKA in the germline V gene (reference sequence). This CDR3 region has 16 residues. The V gene end was trimmed by 2 bases and the J gene end by 7 bases; junction bases not matched to a gene: 10. The CDR3 DNA follows: TGCAGTGCTAGATCCGGGACAGGGGAAGGGTACGGGGAGCTGTTTTTT. It yields the protein CSARSGTGEGYGELFF.

The rearrangement uses TRBV20-1 and TRBJ2-7; 12 bases fit TRBD2. The CDR3 is 16 residues long. The J segment lost 4 bases and the V segment lost 3 bases, leaving 10 bases of the junction unmatched. CDR1 DFQATT and CDR2 SNEGSKA come from the germline V gene (reference sequence). CDR3 residues: CSARTSGRSVWYEQYF. CDR3 nucleotide sequence: TGCAGTGCTAGGACTAGCGGGAGATCTGTGTGGTACGAGCAGTACTTC.

This chain links TRBV7-2 with TRBJ2-4; 12 positions match TRBD2. Losses at the gene ends were 4 bases for V and 8 bases for J; bases not matched to a gene: 3. The CDR3 covers 14 residues. The germline V gene has CDR1 SGHTA and CDR2 FQGNSA. This CDR3 reads CASSSRTSGDIQYF. The CDR3 DNA follows: TGTGCCAGCAGCTCCCGGACTAGCGGGGACATTCAGTACTTC. The full variable domain, completed using reference TRBV7-2 and TRBJ2-4, is GAGVSQSPSNKVTEKGKDVELRCDPISGHTALYWYRQSLGQGLEFLIYFQGNSAPDKSGLPSDRFSAERTGGSVSTLTIQRTQQEDSAVYLCASSSRTSGDIQYFGAGTRLSVL.

The chain employs TRBV3-1 and TRBJ1-1; 10 nucleotides align to TRBD1. This CDR3 is built from 18 residues. J gave up 0 bases and V 4 bases, and 11 bases lay outside the gene matches. Germline assignment: CDR1 LGHDT and CDR2 YNNKEL (reference sequence). The CDR3 DNA reads TGTGCCAGCAGCCCGTACCGGGACAGGGGCCTCCTGAACACTGAAGCTTTCTTT. It codes for CASSPYRDRGLLNTEAFF.

The table lists this clonotype with many counts. The chain uses TRBV12-3 or TRBV12-4 and TRBJ2-3, with D unresolved. The CDR3 is made up of 14 amino acids. V lost 4 bases and J 4 bases, leaving 12 bases between the germline ends. The CDR3 DNA reads TGTGCCAGCAGTTCCCCTAGTTCTGCAGATACGCAGTATTTT. Its translation: CASSSPSSADTQYF.